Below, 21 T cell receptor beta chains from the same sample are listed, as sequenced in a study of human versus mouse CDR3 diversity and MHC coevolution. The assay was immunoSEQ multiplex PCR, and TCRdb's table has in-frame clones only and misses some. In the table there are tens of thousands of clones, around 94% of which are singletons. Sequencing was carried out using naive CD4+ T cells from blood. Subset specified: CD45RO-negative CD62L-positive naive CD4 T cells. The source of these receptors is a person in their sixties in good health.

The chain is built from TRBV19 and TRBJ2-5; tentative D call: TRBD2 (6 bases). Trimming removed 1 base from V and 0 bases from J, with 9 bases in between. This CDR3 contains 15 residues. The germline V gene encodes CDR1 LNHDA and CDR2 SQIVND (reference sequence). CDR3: CASSIGGTNQETQYF. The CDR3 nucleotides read TGTGCCAGTAGTATAGGCGGGACCAACCAAGAGACCCAGTACTTC.

CDR3 DNA: TGTGCCAGCAGCTCGGGAATCTGGGGAGAGACCCAGTACTTC. Amino acids: CASSSGIWGETQYF. The chain is built from TRBV5-8 and TRBJ2-5; a possible D gene is TRBD2 (5 bases). This CDR3 is built from 14 residues. The germline V gene has CDR1 SGHTS and CDR2 YDEGEE. Trimming stripped 3 bases from V and 4 bases from J, with 13 bases between.

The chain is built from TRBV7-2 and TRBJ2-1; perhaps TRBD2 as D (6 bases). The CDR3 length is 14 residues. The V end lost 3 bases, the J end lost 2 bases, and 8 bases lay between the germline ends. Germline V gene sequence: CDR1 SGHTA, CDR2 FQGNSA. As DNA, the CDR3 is TGTGCCAGCAGCTTCGGGGAGGCCTACAATGAGCAGTTCTTC. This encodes CASSFGEAYNEQFF.

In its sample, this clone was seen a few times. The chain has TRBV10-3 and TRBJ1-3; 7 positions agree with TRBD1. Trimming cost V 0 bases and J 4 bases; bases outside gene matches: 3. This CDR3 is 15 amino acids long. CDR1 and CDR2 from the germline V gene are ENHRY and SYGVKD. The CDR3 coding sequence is TGTGCCATCAGTGAGTCGGAGGGGGCCGGAAACACCATATATTTT. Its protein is CAISESEGAGNTIYF.

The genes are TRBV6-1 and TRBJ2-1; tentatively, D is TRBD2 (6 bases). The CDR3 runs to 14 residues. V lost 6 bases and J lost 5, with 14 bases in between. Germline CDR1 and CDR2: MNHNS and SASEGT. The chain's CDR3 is CASRRRGEDNEQFF. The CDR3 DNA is TGTGCCAGCAGGAGGAGGGGAGAGGACAATGAGCAGTTCTTC.

The CDR3 region is CASSFVGVRRPGANVLTF. In DNA form, the CDR3 reads TGTGCCAGCAGTTTTGTGGGAGTTCGACGCCCTGGGGCCAACGTCCTGACTTTC. The rearrangement uses TRBV27 and TRBJ2-6; tentatively, D is TRBD2 (5 bases). Germline values: CDR1 MNHEY, CDR2 SMNVEV (reference sequence). The CDR3 length is 18 residues. Trimming shortened V by 3 bases and J by 2 bases, and 17 bases separated the two germline ends.

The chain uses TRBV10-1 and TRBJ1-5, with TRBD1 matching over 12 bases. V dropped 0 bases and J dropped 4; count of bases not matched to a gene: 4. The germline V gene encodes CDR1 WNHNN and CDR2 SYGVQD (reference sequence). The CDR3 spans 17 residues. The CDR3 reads CASSESGGQGANQPQHF. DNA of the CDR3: TGCGCCAGCAGTGAGTCCGGGGGACAGGGGGCAAATCAGCCCCAGCATTTT.

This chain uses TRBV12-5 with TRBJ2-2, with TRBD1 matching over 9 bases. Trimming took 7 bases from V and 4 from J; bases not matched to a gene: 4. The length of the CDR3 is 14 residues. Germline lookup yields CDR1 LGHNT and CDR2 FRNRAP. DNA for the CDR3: TGTGCTAGTGACAGGGGGCTGGGCACCGGGGAGCTGTTTTTT. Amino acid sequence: CASDRGLGTGELFF.

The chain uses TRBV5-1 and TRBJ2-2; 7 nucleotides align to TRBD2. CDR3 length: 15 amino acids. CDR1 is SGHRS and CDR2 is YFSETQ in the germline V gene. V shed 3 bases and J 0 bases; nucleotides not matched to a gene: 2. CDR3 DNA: TGCGCCAGCAGCTCCGGGACTACGAACACCGGGGAGCTGTTTTTT. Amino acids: CASSSGTTNTGELFF.

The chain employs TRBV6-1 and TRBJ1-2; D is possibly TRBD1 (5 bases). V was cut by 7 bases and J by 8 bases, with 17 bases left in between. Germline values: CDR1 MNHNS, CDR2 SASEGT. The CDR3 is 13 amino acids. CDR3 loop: CASNGGPAGGYTF. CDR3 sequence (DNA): TGTGCCAGCAATGGGGGACCCGCGGGGGGCTACACCTTC.

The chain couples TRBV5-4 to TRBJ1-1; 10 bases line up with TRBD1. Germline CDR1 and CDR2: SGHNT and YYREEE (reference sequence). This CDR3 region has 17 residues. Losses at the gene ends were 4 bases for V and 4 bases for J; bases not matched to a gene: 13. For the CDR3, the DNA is TGTGCCAGCAGCCGAGGACAGGGGGACCCTCGGGGCACTGAAGCTTTCTTT. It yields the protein CASSRGQGDPRGTEAFF.

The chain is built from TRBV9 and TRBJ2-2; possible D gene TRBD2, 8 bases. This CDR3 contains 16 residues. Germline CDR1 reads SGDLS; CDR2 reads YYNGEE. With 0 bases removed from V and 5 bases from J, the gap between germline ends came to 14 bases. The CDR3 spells CASSVEVAGQTGELFF. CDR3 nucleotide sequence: TGTGCCAGCAGCGTAGAGGTAGCGGGACAGACCGGGGAGCTGTTTTTT.

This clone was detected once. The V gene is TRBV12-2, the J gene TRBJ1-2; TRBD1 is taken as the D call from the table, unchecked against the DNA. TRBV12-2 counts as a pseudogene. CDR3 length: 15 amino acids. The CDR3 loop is CASRLTHRAANGYTF. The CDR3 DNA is TGTGCAAGTCGCTTAACCCACAGGGCGGCGAATGGCTACACCTTC.

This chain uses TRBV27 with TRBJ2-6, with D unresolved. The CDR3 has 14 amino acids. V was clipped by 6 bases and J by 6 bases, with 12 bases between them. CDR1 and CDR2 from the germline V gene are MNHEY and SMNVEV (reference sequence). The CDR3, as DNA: TGTGCCAGCAGCTTAATCTCTCCGGCCAACGTCCTGACTTTC. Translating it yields CASSLISPANVLTF. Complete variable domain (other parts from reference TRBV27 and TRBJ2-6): EAQVTQNPRYLITVTGKKLTVTCSQNMNHEYMSWYRQDPGLGLRQIYYSMNVEVTDKGDVPEGYKVSRKEKRNFPLILESPSPNQTSLYFCASSLISPANVLTFGAGSRLTVL.

CDR3 loop: CASSPGRGVTNYGYTF. In DNA, the CDR3 is TGTGCCAGCAGTCCCGGGAGGGGAGTAACTAACTATGGCTACACCTTC. This chain connects TRBV5-6 to TRBJ1-2; D possibly corresponds to TRBD1 (5 bases). The V end lost 5 bases, the J end lost 0 bases, and 17 bases lay between the germline ends. The CDR3 is 16 amino acids. Germline assignment: CDR1 SGHDT and CDR2 YYEEEE.

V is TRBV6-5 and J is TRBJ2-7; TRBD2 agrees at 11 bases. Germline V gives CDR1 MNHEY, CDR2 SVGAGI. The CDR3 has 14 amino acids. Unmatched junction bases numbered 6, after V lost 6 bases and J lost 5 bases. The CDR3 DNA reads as TGTGCCAGCAGAATAGCGGGAGGGCCTCACGAGCAGTACTTC. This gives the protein CASRIAGGPHEQYF.

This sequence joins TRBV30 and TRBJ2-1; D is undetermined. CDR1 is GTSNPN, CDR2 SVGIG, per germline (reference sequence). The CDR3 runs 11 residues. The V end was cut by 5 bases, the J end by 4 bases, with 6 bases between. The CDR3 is CAWQIYNEQFF. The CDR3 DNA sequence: TGTGCCTGGCAAATTTACAATGAGCAGTTCTTC.

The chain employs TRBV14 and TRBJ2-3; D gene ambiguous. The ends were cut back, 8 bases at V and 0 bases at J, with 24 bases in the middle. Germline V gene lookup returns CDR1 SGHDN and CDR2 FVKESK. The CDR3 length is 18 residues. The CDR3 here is CASQLSSSRSLSTDTQYF. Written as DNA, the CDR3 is TGTGCCAGCCAGCTTTCTAGTTCACGATCTCTTAGCACAGATACGCAGTATTTT.

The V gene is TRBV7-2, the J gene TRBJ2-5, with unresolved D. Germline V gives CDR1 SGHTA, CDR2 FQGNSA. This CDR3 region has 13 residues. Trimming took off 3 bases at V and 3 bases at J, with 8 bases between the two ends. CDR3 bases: TGTGCCAGCAGCTTCCGCGGAGAAGAGACCCAGTACTTC. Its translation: CASSFRGEETQYF.

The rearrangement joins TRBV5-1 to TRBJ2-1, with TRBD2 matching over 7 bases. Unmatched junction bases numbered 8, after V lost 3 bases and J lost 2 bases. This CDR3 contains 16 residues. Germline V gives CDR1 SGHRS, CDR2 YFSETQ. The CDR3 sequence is CASSYIAGLAYNEQFF. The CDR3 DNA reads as TGCGCCAGCAGCTACATAGCGGGCCTCGCCTACAATGAGCAGTTCTTC.

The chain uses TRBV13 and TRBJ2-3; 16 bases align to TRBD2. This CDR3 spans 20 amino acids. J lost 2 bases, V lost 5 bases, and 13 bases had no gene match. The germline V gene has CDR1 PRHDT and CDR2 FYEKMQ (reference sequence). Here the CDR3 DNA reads TGTGCCAGCAGCAATACCGGGGGACTAGCGGGAGGGGAGTTCACAGATACGCAGTATTTT. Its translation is CASSNTGGLAGGEFTDTQYF.